The 14 T cell receptor beta chains presented below share a single source sample, sequenced in a study of blood T cell repertoires in COVID-19. Only in-frame clones appear in the TCRdb table, and some are missing; sequencing was by immunoSEQ multiplex PCR. The sample shows some 45,000 clones, 75% to 85% of them seen only once. The sequencing sample was made of peripheral blood. All receptors derive from an elderly man in a cohort sampled during active COVID-19.

J is TRBJ2-6 and V is TRBV9; TRBD1 aligns across 11 bases. Germline values: CDR1 SGDLS, CDR2 YYNGEE. After removal of 3 bases from V and 1 base from J, the junction contained 9 bases not matched to a gene. CDR3 length: 19 amino acids. CDR3 sequence (DNA): TGTGCCAGCAGCGCCTTATCCGGGACAGGGGGTTCTGGGGCCAACGTCCTGACTTTC. Its protein is CASSALSGTGGSGANVLTF. The full variable domain, with the rest looked up from reference TRBV9 and TRBJ2-6, is DSGVTQTPKHLITATGQRVTLRCSPRSGDLSVYWYQQSLDQGLQFLIQYYNGEERAKGNILERFSAQQFPDLHSELNLSSLELGDSALYFCASSALSGTGGSGANVLTFGAGSRLTVL.

V gene TRBV7-2 combines with J gene TRBJ2-3, with D perhaps TRBD2 (6 bases). This CDR3 region has 17 residues. Germline V lookup: CDR1 SGHTA, CDR2 FQGNSA. Trimming left V 7 bases short and J 2 bases short, with 22 bases between. The CDR3 nucleotides are TGTGCCAGCACCCGGGCCGGGGGAATAGGACCCACAGATACGCAGTATTTT. It is translated as CASTRAGGIGPTDTQYF.

V is TRBV11-3 and J is TRBJ2-1; 11 nucleotides agree with TRBD2. With V trimmed by 5 bases and J by 9 bases, 12 bases remained unmatched. The germline V gene encodes CDR1 SGHNT and CDR2 YENEEA. The CDR3 runs 16 residues. This chain's CDR3 is CASSPAGLAGGGEQFF. As DNA, the CDR3 is TGTGCCAGCAGCCCGGCGGGGCTAGCGGGAGGAGGTGAGCAGTTCTTC.

The V call is TRBV3-1 (or the pseudogene TRBV3-2), the J call TRBJ1-2, with D possibly being TRBD1 (6 bases). V shed 2 bases and J shed 8 bases, with 15 bases lying between them. The germline CDR1 and CDR2 sequences are LGHDT and YNNKEL (reference sequence). The length of the CDR3 is 14 residues. CDR3: CASSQRDRNSGYTF. CDR3 DNA sequence: TGTGCCAGCAGCCAAAGAGACAGGAACAGCGGCTACACCTTC.

This clone appeared a single time. This chain joins TRBV29-1 and TRBJ2-1; 14 nucleotides match TRBD2. The ends lost 3 bases at V and 12 bases at J; junction bases unmatched: 1. From germline, CDR1 is SQVTM and CDR2 ANQGSEA. The CDR3 is made up of 12 amino acids. CDR3 sequence (DNA): TGCAGCGTTGAGGGACTAGCGGGAGCGCAGTTCTTC. Amino acid sequence: CSVEGLAGAQFF.

J is TRBJ1-1 and V is TRBV5-1; D might be TRBD1 (6 bases). The germline V gene encodes CDR1 SGHRS and CDR2 YFSETQ. V was cut by 4 bases and J by 1 base, with 14 bases left in between. This CDR3 has 15 amino acids. CDR3 protein: CASSPTGTTNTEAFF. CDR3 coding DNA: TGCGCCAGCAGCCCTACCGGGACAACGAACACTGAAGCTTTCTTT.

The chain employs TRBV28 and TRBJ2-7; tentative D call: TRBD2 (6 bases). This CDR3 spans 15 amino acids. Between the trimmed V and J ends, which lost 2 bases and 0 bases, there was a span of 11 bases. Germline CDR1 reads MDHEN; CDR2 reads SYDVKM. The CDR3 protein is CASSLGGGLSYEQYF. The DNA of the CDR3 is TGTGCCAGCAGTTTAGGGGGAGGCCTCTCCTACGAGCAGTACTTC.

The genes are TRBV6-4 and TRBJ2-7; TRBD2 agrees at 15 bases. V shed 3 bases and J 2 bases; nucleotides not matched to a gene: 11. Germline CDR1 MRHNA, CDR2 SNTAGT. The length of the CDR3 is 19 residues. CDR3 sequence reads: CASSELPGTSGGLTYEQYF. CDR3 nucleotides: TGTGCCAGCAGTGAACTACCCGGGACTAGCGGGGGGTTAACCTACGAGCAGTACTTC.

This chain connects TRBV27 to TRBJ1-2, with unresolved D. CDR1 is MNHEY and CDR2 is SMNVEV in the germline V gene (reference sequence). CDR3 size: 16 residues. V lost 5 bases, J lost 4 bases, and 20 bases lay in between. The CDR3 sequence is CASSLNAGPTIYGYTF. CDR3 coding DNA: TGTGCCAGCAGTCTTAACGCCGGGCCGACTATCTATGGCTACACCTTC.

The chain joins TRBV13 to TRBJ1-4; 8 bases map to TRBD1. The CDR3 runs 15 residues. The germline V gene has CDR1 PRHDT and CDR2 FYEKMQ (reference sequence). The J segment lost 7 bases and the V segment lost 1 base, leaving 5 bases of the junction unmatched. The CDR3 nucleotides are TGTGCCAGCAGCTTAGCCAGGGGGCTTGTTGAAAAACTGTTTTTT. Its protein product is CASSLARGLVEKLFF.

The CDR3 coding sequence is TGTGCCAGCAGCGCCATCGGACAGGGCCTTGGGGGCTACACCTTC. Translated: CASSAIGQGLGGYTF. The chain links TRBV9 to TRBJ1-2; the match to TRBD1 covers 8 bases. V gave up 3 bases and J gave up 8 bases; unmatched junction bases: 12. This CDR3 contains 15 residues. Germline V lookup: CDR1 SGDLS, CDR2 YYNGEE.

The V gene is TRBV7-2, the J gene TRBJ2-1, with TRBD1 identical over 9 bases. The V gene end was trimmed by 0 bases and the J gene end by 7 bases; junction bases not matched to a gene: 1. Germline CDR1 SGHTA, CDR2 FQGNSA. The CDR3 contains 14 residues. CDR3 nucleotides: TGTGCCAGCAGCTTAGCGGGGACAGGGAATGAGCAGTTCTTC. Translation gives CASSLAGTGNEQFF.

This chain connects TRBV15 to TRBJ2-5, with 7 bases matching TRBD1. This CDR3 region has 15 residues. Germline CDR1 LNHNV, CDR2 YYDKDF (reference sequence). Unmatched junction bases numbered 8, after V lost 4 bases and J lost 3 bases. CDR3 sequence: CATSTGDRVEETQYF. In nucleotides, the CDR3 is TGTGCCACCAGCACTGGAGACAGGGTAGAAGAGACCCAGTACTTC.

The rearrangement joins TRBV23-1 to TRBJ2-7, with TRBD2 identical over 8 bases. TRBV23-1 is an ORF for which the function is uncertain. The CDR3 runs 15 residues. The J segment lost 0 bases and the V segment lost 8 bases, leaving 9 bases of the junction unmatched. For the CDR3, the DNA is TGCGCCAGCGGGAAACTAGCGGACTACTCCTACGAGCAGTACTTC. Encoded protein: CASGKLADYSYEQYF.